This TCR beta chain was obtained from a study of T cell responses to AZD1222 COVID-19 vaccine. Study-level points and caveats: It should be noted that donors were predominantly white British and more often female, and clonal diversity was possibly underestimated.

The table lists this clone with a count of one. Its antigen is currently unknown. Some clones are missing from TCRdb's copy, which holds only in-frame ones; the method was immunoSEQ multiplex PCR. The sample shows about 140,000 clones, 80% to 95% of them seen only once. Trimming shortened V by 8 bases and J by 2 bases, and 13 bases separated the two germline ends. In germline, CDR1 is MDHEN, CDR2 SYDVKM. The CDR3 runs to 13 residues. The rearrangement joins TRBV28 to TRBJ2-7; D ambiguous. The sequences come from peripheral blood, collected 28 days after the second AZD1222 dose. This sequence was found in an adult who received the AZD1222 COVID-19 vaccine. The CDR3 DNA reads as TGTGCCAGCCAGCACGAGGCCACCTACGAGCAGTACTTC. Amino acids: CASQHEATYEQYF.